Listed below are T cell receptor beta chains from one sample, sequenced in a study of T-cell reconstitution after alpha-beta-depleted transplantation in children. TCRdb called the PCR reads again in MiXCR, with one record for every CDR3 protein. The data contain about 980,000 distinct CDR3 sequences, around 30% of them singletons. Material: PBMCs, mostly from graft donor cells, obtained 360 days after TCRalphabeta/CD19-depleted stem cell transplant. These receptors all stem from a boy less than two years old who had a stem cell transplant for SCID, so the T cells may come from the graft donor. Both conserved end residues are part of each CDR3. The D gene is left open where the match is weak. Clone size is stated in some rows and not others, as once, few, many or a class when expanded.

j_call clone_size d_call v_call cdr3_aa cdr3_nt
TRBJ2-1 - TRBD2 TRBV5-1 CASSPGGTLNEQFF TGCGCCAGCAGCCCGGGGGGGACTCTCAATGAGCAGTTCTTC
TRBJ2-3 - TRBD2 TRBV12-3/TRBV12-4 CASSLPGLAGGYTDTQYF TGTGCCAGCAGTCTTCCGGGACTAGCGGGGGGCTACACAGATACGCAGTATTTT
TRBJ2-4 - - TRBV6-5 CASSYFSSGDIQYF TGTGCCAGCAGTTACTTCTCCTCTGGGGACATTCAGTACTTC
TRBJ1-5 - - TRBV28 CASSFRQGRQPQHF TGTGCCAGCAGTTTTCGGCAGGGAAGGCAGCCCCAGCATTTT
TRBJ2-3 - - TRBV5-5 CASSRTGLGDTQYF TGTGCCAGCAGTAGGACCGGGCTTGGGGATACGCAGTATTTT
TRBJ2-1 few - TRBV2 CASSEYATKADEQFF TGTGCCAGCAGTGAGTACGCGACTAAAGCTGATGAGCAGTTCTTC
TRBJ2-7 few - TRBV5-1 CASSNSRAYEQYF TGCGCCAGCAGTAACTCCAGGGCCTACGAGCAGTACTTC
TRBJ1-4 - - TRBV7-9 CASSTLIGGQREKLFF TGTGCCAGCAGCACTTTAATCGGGGGGCAGCGCGAAAAACTGTTTTTT
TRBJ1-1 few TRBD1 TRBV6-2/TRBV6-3 CASSYARQGQNTEAFF TGTGCCAGCAGTTACGCGAGACAGGGGCAGAACACTGAAGCTTTCTTT
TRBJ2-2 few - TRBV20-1 CSAKTGGPNTGELFF TGCAGTGCCAAAACCGGGGGGCCGAACACCGGGGAGCTGTTTTTT
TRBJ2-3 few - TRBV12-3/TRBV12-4 CASSGYGGPLDTQYF TGTGCCAGCAGTGGCTACGGGGGGCCTCTGGATACGCAGTATTTT
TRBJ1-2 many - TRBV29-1 CSVLRDYGYTF TGCAGCGTTCTTCGGGACTATGGCTACACCTTC
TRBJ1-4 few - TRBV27 CASSNHRPTNEKLFF TGTGCCAGCAGTAACCACAGGCCAACTAATGAAAAACTGTTTTTT
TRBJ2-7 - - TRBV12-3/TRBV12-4 CASRASGTAYEQYF TGTGCCAGCAGGGCGTCCGGGACTGCATACGAGCAGTACTTC
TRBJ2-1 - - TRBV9 CASSFRLGEDEQFF TGTGCCAGCAGCTTCCGTTTGGGGGAGGATGAGCAGTTCTTC
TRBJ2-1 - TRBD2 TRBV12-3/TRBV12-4 CASSLQRGPRAEQFF TGTGCCAGCAGTTTACAGCGGGGGCCTAGGGCTGAGCAGTTCTTC
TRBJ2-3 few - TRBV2 CASSDDFTDTQYF TGTGCCAGCAGCGACGACTTCACAGATACGCAGTATTTT
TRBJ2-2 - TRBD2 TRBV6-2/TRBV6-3 CASTRRLAGGPGTGELFF TGTGCCAGCACCAGAAGACTAGCGGGGGGGCCCGGCACCGGGGAGCTGTTTTTT
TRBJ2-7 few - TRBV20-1 CSARRGYEQYF TGCAGTGCTAGGAGGGGCTACGAGCAGTACTTC
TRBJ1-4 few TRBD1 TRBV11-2 CASSLKAGGGSTNEKLFF TGTGCCAGCAGCTTAAAAGCAGGGGGAGGATCAACTAATGAAAAACTGTTTTTT
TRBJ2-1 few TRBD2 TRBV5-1 CASQPIAGGPGNEQFF TGCGCCAGCCAACCCATAGCGGGGGGGCCAGGGAATGAGCAGTTCTTC
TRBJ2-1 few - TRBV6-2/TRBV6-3 CASSYQAPLYNEQFF TGTGCCAGCAGTTATCAGGCGCCCCTATACAATGAGCAGTTCTTC
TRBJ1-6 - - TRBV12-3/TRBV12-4 CASSLGRVERTLHF TGTGCCAGCAGTTTGGGCAGGGTTGAACGAACCCTCCACTTT
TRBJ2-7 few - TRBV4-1 CASSQASGQVYEQYF TGCGCCAGCAGCCAAGCGTCCGGGCAGGTCTACGAGCAGTACTTC
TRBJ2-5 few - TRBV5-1 CASSSKTRVGETQYF TGCGCCAGCAGCTCTAAGACCAGGGTTGGGGAGACCCAGTACTTC
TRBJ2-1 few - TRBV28 CASSLWIAGENEQFF TGTGCCAGCAGTTTATGGATCGCAGGCGAAAATGAGCAGTTCTTC
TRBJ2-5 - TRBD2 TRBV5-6 CASSGLAGLKETQYF TGTGCCAGCAGCGGACTAGCGGGCCTTAAAGAGACCCAGTACTTC
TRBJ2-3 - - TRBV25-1 CASSEYGSSVGTQYF TGTGCCAGCAGTGAATACGGTAGTTCAGTGGGCACGCAGTATTTT
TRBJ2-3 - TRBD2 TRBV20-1 CSAKLAGGTDTQYF TGCAGTGCCAAACTAGCGGGGGGGACAGATACGCAGTATTTT
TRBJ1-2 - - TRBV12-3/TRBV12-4 CASSYFLGGNNYGYTF TGTGCCAGCAGTTATTTCCTAGGGGGAAATAACTATGGCTACACCTTC
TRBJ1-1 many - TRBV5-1 CASTPGGENTEAFF TGCGCCAGCACCCCCGGCGGGGAGAACACTGAAGCTTTCTTT